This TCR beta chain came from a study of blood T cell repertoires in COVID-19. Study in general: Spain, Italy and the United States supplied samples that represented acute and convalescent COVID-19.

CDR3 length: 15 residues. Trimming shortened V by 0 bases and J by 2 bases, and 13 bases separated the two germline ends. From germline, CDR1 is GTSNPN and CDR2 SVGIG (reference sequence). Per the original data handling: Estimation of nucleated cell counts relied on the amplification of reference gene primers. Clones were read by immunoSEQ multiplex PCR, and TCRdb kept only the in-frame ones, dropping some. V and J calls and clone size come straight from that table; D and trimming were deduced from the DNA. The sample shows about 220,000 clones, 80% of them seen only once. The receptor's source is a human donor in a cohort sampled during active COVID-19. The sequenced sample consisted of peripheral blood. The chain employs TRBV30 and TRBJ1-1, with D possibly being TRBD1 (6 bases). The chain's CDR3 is CAWSVRGHTNTEAFF. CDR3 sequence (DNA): TGTGCCTGGAGTGTACGGGGACACACAAACACTGAAGCTTTCTTT. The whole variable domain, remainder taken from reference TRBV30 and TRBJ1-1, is SQTIHQWPATLVQPVGSPLSLECTVEGTSNPNLYWYRQAAGRGLQLLFYSVGIGQISSEVPQNLSASRPQDRQFILSSKKLLLSDSGFYLCAWSVRGHTNTEAFFGQGTRLTVV.